The 27 T cell receptor beta chains in this list originate from one sample, sequenced in a study of monozygotic twins with inflammatory bowel disease. TCRdb reprocessed the 5' RACE reads; each CDR3 protein has one entry and no DNA is given. In total, the table holds about 160,000 distinct CDR3 sequences. Sequencing used blood. The receptor set was obtained from a human donor with ulcerative colitis or Crohn's disease, or a healthy co-twin of an affected twin (not recorded which).

The genes are TRBV7-9 and TRBJ1-1; TCRdb selects TRBD1, and the lack of DNA leaves this call unchecked. Germline V gene data show CDR1 as SEHNR and CDR2 as FQNEAQ (reference sequence). This CDR3 is 16 amino acids long. The CDR3 sequence is CASSPRPFGANTEAFF.

This chain links TRBV7-2 with TRBJ2-4; the TRBD2 assignment by TCRdb is unverifiable without DNA. CDR3 size: 17 residues. Germline-derived CDR1 and CDR2 are SGHTA and FQGNSA. The chain's CDR3 is CASSYLAGGPLENIQYF.

This chain connects TRBV11-2 to TRBJ1-1. The CDR3 sequence is 12 residues long. The germline gives CDR1 SGHAT, CDR2 FQNNGV. CDR3 in amino acids: CASSPDRAGAFF.

The V call is TRBV29-1, the J call TRBJ2-7; without DNA, the TCRdb call of TRBD1 cannot be checked. Germline values: CDR1 SQVTM, CDR2 ANQGSEA. CDR3 length equals 12 residues. The CDR3 sequence: CSGRTAAYEQYF.

V gene TRBV6-1 combines with J gene TRBJ1-5. The length of the CDR3 is 16 residues. Germline CDR1 reads MNHNS; CDR2 reads SASEGT. The CDR3 loop reads CASSEAVGLGNQPQHF.

This chain uses TRBV18 with TRBJ2-1. The CDR3 length is 18 residues. The germline V gene has CDR1 KGHSH and CDR2 LQKENI. The CDR3 loop reads CASSPSHGRMASYNEQFF.

The genes are TRBV29-1 and TRBJ1-2. The CDR3 consists of 12 residues. Looked up from germline, CDR1 is SQVTM and CDR2 is ANQGSEA. CDR3 sequence reads: CSVVGNDYGYTF.

This rearrangement joins TRBV29-1 to TRBJ2-7; TCRdb picks TRBD1, but there is no DNA to check that call. The CDR3 consists of 13 residues. The germline V gene has CDR1 SQVTM and CDR2 ANQGSEA. CDR3 residues: CSVGHGNGYEQYF.

This chain links TRBV29-1 with TRBJ1-4; TCRdb gives TRBD1 as the D gene, but with no DNA this cannot be confirmed. The CDR3 loop spans 13 amino acids. Germline V CDR1 and CDR2: SQVTM, ANQGSEA. The CDR3 loop is CSVSGREGEKLFF.

The chain carries TRBV7-6 and TRBJ1-5. CDR1 and CDR2 (germline): SGHVS, FNYEAQ. The CDR3 has 13 amino acids. This chain's CDR3 is CASSSGFHQPQHF.

The chain joins TRBV5-6 to TRBJ2-2; TCRdb proposes TRBD2, but this gene call is untestable without DNA. Germline V gene sequence: CDR1 SGHDT, CDR2 YYEEEE. The CDR3 spans 15 residues. The CDR3 region is CASSLTSGPPGELFF.

The chain is built from TRBV29-1 and TRBJ2-5; lacking DNA, the TRBD2 call made by TCRdb goes unchecked. Germline V lookup: CDR1 SQVTM, CDR2 ANQGSEA. The CDR3 length is 15 residues. The CDR3 sequence is CSVSGTSGNIETQYF.

The gene calls are TRBV27 and TRBJ1-1. Per the germline V gene, CDR1 is MNHEY and CDR2 is SMNVEV (reference sequence). The CDR3 is made up of 13 amino acids. CDR3: CASSFEGSPEAFF.

The genes are TRBV5-1 and TRBJ1-1; TCRdb selects TRBD1, and the lack of DNA leaves this call unchecked. Per germline, CDR1 SGHRS and CDR2 YFSETQ. This CDR3 is built from 14 residues. The CDR3 sequence is CASSLQGANYEAFF.

The chain recombines TRBV19 with TRBJ2-3. Germline values: CDR1 LNHDA, CDR2 SQIVND (reference sequence). This CDR3 has 14 amino acids. The CDR3: CASRSERRTDTQYF. Using reference TRBV19 and TRBJ2-3 for the parts outside the CDR3, the full variable domain is DGGITQSPKYLFRKEGQNVTLSCEQNLNHDAMYWYRQDPGQGLRLIYYSQIVNDFQKGDIAEGYSVSREKKESFPLTVTSAQKNPTAFYLCASRSERRTDTQYFGPGTRLTVL.

The chain is built from TRBV7-9 and TRBJ2-7; TCRdb's D call of TRBD2 is untestable without DNA. CDR3 length equals 17 residues. Germline CDR1 SEHNR, CDR2 FQNEAQ (reference sequence). The chain's CDR3 is CASSPRGLSTSNYEQYF.

The gene calls are TRBV30 and TRBJ2-1; there is no DNA to check the TCRdb D call of TRBD2. The CDR3 is made up of 15 amino acids. The germline V gene encodes CDR1 GTSNPN and CDR2 SVGIG (reference sequence). The chain's CDR3 is CAWSLSGRVINEQFF.

CDR3 residues: CASGTSGFTDTQYF. The chain has TRBV27 and TRBJ2-3; with no DNA, the TCRdb D assignment of TRBD2 cannot be verified. From germline, CDR1 is MNHEY and CDR2 SMNVEV (reference sequence). This CDR3 has 14 amino acids.

The chain links TRBV18 to TRBJ1-3. Germline V gene sequence: CDR1 KGHSH, CDR2 LQKENI. The CDR3 consists of 17 residues. The CDR3 reads CASSPPAGPNSGNTIYF. The full variable domain, completed using reference TRBV18 and TRBJ1-3, is NAGVMQNPRHLVRRRGQEARLRCSPMKGHSHVYWYRQLPEEGLKFMVYLQKENIIDESGMPKERFSAEFPKEGPSILRIQQVVRGDSAAYFCASSPPAGPNSGNTIYFGEGSWLTVV.

The chain uses TRBV4-1 and TRBJ2-2; without DNA, the TCRdb call of TRBD1 cannot be checked. CDR1 and CDR2 from the germline V gene are MGHRA and YSYEKL. The CDR3 contains 15 residues. CDR3 loop: CASSQGTAGTGELFF.

V is TRBV3-1 and J is TRBJ2-5; TCRdb lists TRBD2, though no DNA is available to test this call. There are 14 residues in the CDR3. Germline V gene lookup returns CDR1 LGHDT and CDR2 YNNKEL (reference sequence). CDR3 amino acids: CASSFRDQTETQYF.

The CDR3 protein is CSARFTYNEQFF. The genes are TRBV20-1 and TRBJ2-1. CDR1 DFQATT and CDR2 SNEGSKA come from the germline V gene (reference sequence). The CDR3 sequence is 12 residues long.

This chain links TRBV10-3 with TRBJ1-1; TCRdb's D gene call, TRBD1, goes unchecked for lack of DNA. CDR1 and CDR2 (germline): ENHRY, SYGVKD. The CDR3 has 17 residues. The CDR3 sequence: CAISEPGVEVRGTEAFF.

This chain uses TRBV19 with TRBJ1-1. The germline V gene encodes CDR1 LNHDA and CDR2 SQIVND (reference sequence). The CDR3 is made up of 14 amino acids. The CDR3: CASSITALNTEAFF.

This chain connects TRBV18 to TRBJ2-3. The CDR3 is made up of 12 amino acids. The germline V gene has CDR1 KGHSH and CDR2 LQKENI. CDR3 in amino acids: CASSPVGNTQYF. Full variable domain (remainder filled in from reference TRBV18 and TRBJ2-3): NAGVMQNPRHLVRRRGQEARLRCSPMKGHSHVYWYRQLPEEGLKFMVYLQKENIIDESGMPKERFSAEFPKEGPSILRIQQVVRGDSAAYFCASSPVGNTQYFGPGTRLTVL.

The chain has TRBV5-1 and TRBJ2-3; TCRdb returns TRBD1, unconfirmable since there is no DNA. This CDR3 is built from 15 residues. Germline CDR1 SGHRS, CDR2 YFSETQ. The CDR3 reads CASSSQGLASDTQYF.

V gene TRBV27 combines with J gene TRBJ1-1; lacking DNA, the TRBD1 call made by TCRdb goes unchecked. This CDR3 has 13 residues. Per germline, CDR1 MNHEY and CDR2 SMNVEV (reference sequence). The CDR3 is CASSLMQGTEAFF.